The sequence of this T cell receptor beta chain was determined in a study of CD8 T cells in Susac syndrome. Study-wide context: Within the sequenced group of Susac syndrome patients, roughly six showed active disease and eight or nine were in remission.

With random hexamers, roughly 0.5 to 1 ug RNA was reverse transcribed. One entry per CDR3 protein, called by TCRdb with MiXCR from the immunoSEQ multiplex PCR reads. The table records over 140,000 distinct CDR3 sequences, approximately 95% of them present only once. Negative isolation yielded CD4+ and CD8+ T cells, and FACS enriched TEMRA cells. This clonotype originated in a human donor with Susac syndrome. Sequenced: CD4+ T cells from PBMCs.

Here the CDR3 DNA reads TGTGCCACCAGCGCGGAGCGGGCCTCCTACGAGCAGTACTTC. Its translation: CATSAERASYEQYF. The chain employs TRBV15 and TRBJ2-7, with D possibly being TRBD2 (6 bases). Trimming cost V 5 bases and J 0 bases, with 11 bases left between them. CDR1 and CDR2 from the germline V gene are LNHNV and YYDKDF (reference sequence). The CDR3 covers 14 residues.